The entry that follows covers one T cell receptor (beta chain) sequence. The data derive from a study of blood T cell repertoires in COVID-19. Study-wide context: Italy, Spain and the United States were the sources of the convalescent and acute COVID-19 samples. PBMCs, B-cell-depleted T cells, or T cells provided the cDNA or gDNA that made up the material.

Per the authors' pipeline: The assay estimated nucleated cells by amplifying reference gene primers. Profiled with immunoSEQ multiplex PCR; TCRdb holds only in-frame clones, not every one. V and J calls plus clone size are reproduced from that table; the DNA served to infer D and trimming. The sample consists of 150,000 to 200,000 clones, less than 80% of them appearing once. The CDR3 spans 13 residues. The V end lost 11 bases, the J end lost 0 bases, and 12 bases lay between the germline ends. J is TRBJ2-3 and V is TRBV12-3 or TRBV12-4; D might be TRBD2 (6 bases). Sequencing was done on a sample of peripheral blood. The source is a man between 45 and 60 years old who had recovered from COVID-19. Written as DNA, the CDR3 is TGTGCCGTCTCAGGGACTAGCACAGATACGCAGTATTTT. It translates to CAVSGTSTDTQYF.